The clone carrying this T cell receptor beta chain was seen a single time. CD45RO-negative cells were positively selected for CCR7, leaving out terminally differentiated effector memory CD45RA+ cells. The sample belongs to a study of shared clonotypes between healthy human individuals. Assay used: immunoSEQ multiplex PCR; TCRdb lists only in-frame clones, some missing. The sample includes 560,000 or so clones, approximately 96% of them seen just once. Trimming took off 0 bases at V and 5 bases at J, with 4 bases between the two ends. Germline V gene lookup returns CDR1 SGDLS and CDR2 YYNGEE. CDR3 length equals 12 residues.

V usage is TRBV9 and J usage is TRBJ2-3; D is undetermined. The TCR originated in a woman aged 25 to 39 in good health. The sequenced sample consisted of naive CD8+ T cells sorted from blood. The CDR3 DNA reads TGTGCCAGCAGCGTAGATGGAGATACGCAGTATTTT. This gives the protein CASSVDGDTQYF.